This TCR beta chain came from a study of T cell responses to AZD1222 COVID-19 vaccine. Germline assignment: CDR1 MNHEY and CDR2 SVGAGI. This CDR3 is 13 amino acids long. V gave up 7 bases and J gave up 1 base, with 9 bases separating them. Note on this clone: Its target is unknown.

Study results and limitations: Increased Spike-specific TCR breadth and depth were observed after two AZD1222 doses. The donor cohort was predominantly white British with a female majority, and clonal diversity may have been underestimated.

TCRdb keeps only in-frame clones here, not all; method: immunoSEQ multiplex PCR. The sample lists 150,000 to 180,000 clones; 88% were seen once. This receptor was taken from an adult in good health. Source: peripheral blood, taken on day 0 of AZD1222 vaccination. The V and J genes are TRBV6-5 and TRBJ2-3; D gene ambiguous. The CDR3 sequence: CASNWKGTDTQYF. Written as DNA, the CDR3 is TGTGCCAGCAACTGGAAGGGCACAGATACGCAGTATTTT.